The 18 T cell receptor beta chains in this list originate from one sample, sequenced in a study of shared clonotypes between healthy human individuals. The table came from immunoSEQ multiplex PCR; TCRdb's copy has only in-frame clones and leaves some out. Of over 300,000 clones in the sample, over 75% were seen once. Sequenced input: memory CD8+ T cells sorted from blood. Sample subset: CD45RO+ cells pooled with CCR7-negative TemRA cells. The receptors stem from a man aged 18 to 29 in good health.

The J gene is TRBJ1-1, the V gene TRBV10-3; D call uncertain. CDR3 length: 13 amino acids. In germline, CDR1 is ENHRY, CDR2 SYGVKD. V was shortened by 0 bases and J by 3 bases, with 5 bases between the two germline ends. CDR3 amino acids: CAISESGDTEAFF. Here the CDR3 DNA reads TGTGCCATCAGTGAGTCCGGTGACACTGAAGCTTTCTTT.

The chain links TRBV28 to TRBJ2-1, with D unresolved. Germline CDR1 reads MDHEN; CDR2 reads SYDVKM. The CDR3 sequence is 11 residues long. Deletions cut 6 bases from V and 5 bases from J, with 5 bases between. CDR3 residues: CASRRNNEQFF. The CDR3 nucleotides read TGTGCCAGCAGACGGAACAATGAGCAGTTCTTC.

The rearrangement links TRBV6-1 to TRBJ1-6; the D is unclear. The CDR3 has 14 residues. V was cut by 2 bases and J by 7 bases, with 9 bases left in between. The germline V gene has CDR1 MNHNS and CDR2 SASEGT. This chain's CDR3 is CASSEFWVNSPLHF. CDR3 DNA sequence: TGTGCCAGCAGTGAATTTTGGGTGAATTCACCCCTCCACTTT.

This clone was counted once. This chain connects TRBV9 to TRBJ2-1; no firm D call. The CDR3 is made up of 11 amino acids. The V end lost 3 bases, the J end lost 5 bases, and 3 bases lay between the germline ends. Germline-derived CDR1 and CDR2 are SGDLS and YYNGEE. The CDR3 bases are TGTGCCAGCAGCGACCACAATGAGCAGTTCTTC. It translates to CASSDHNEQFF.

V is TRBV10-3 and J is TRBJ1-2; no reliable D call. The V gene's germline CDR1 is ENHRY and CDR2 SYGVKD. CDR3 length: 14 amino acids. V was clipped by 10 bases and J by 7 bases, with 22 bases between them. In DNA, the CDR3 is TGTGCCACATGGCGTGAGACCGGGGAGGTTGGCTACACCTTC. Translation: CATWRETGEVGYTF.

The genes are TRBV5-4 and TRBJ2-7; unclear D gene. The V end lost 3 bases, the J end lost 0 bases, and 13 bases lay between the germline ends. Germline CDR1 is SGHNT and CDR2 is YYREEE (reference sequence). CDR3 length: 15 amino acids. In DNA, the CDR3 is TGTGCCAGCAGCTCCTCTCGGGCGAGCTCCTACGAGCAGTACTTC. Translation: CASSSSRASSYEQYF.

The chain uses TRBV2 and TRBJ2-6; no definite D call. Germline V CDR1 and CDR2: SNHLY, FYNNEI. There are 17 residues in the CDR3. Trimming shortened V by 3 bases and J by 2 bases, and 14 bases separated the two germline ends. The chain's CDR3 is CASSDLPIGAGANVLTF. CDR3 nucleotide sequence: TGTGCCAGCAGTGACCTCCCCATTGGGGCTGGGGCCAACGTCCTGACTTTC.

The V gene is TRBV10-3, the J gene TRBJ1-4, with TRBD1 matching 8 bases. The CDR3 length is 13 residues. The germline V gene encodes CDR1 ENHRY and CDR2 SYGVKD. Trimming took 6 bases from V and 8 from J; bases not matched to a gene: 5. The CDR3 nucleotides are TGTGCCATCAGGGGACAGGATTTCGAAAAACTGTTTTTT. Translating it yields CAIRGQDFEKLFF.

This clone was found once. This chain uses TRBV7-2 with TRBJ1-2, with TRBD1 as a possible D gene (6 bases). CDR1 is SGHTA, CDR2 FQGNSA, per germline. The CDR3 contains 17 residues. Trimming took 1 base from V and 4 from J, leaving 19 bases between them. The CDR3 is CASSLGPPGTGSYGYTF. CDR3 in DNA: TGTGCCAGCAGCTTAGGGCCACCGGGAACAGGGTCCTATGGCTACACCTTC.

This sequence joins TRBV7-3 and TRBJ2-3; TRBD2 matches at 12 bases. The ends lost 0 bases at V and 2 bases at J; junction bases unmatched: 9. This CDR3 spans 19 amino acids. Germline values: CDR1 SGHTA, CDR2 FQGTGA. The CDR3 bases are TGTGCCAGCAGCTTAACGCTAGCGGGGGGGAATACTAACACAGATACGCAGTATTTT. As protein: CASSLTLAGGNTNTDTQYF.

This chain joins TRBV12-5 and TRBJ1-1; 7 bases match TRBD1. Looked up from germline, CDR1 is LGHNT and CDR2 is FRNRAP. This CDR3 is built from 15 residues. V shed 1 base, J shed 3 bases, and the junction held 5 bases outside the gene matches. The DNA of the CDR3 is TGTGCTAGTGGTTTGGGACAGGGCTTTGACACTGAAGCTTTCTTT. This codes for CASGLGQGFDTEAFF. The variable domain in full, completed from reference TRBV12-5 and TRBJ1-1, reads DARVTQTPRHKVTEMGQEVTMRCQPILGHNTVFWYRQTMMQGLELLAYFRNRAPLDDSGMPKDRFSAEMPDATLATLKIQPSEPRDSAVYFCASGLGQGFDTEAFFGQGTRLTVV.

The CDR3 here is CAISESRNPVDEQFF. CDR3 bases: TGTGCCATCAGTGAGTCGAGGAACCCTGTGGATGAGCAGTTCTTC. V is TRBV10-3 and J is TRBJ2-1; D remains ambiguous. The CDR3 loop spans 15 amino acids. Trimming removed 0 bases at V and 8 bases at J, with 14 bases between. Germline V lookup: CDR1 ENHRY, CDR2 SYGVKD.

The gene calls are TRBV6-5 and TRBJ2-7, with D possibly called TRBD1 or TRBD2 (5 bases each). Germline values: CDR1 MNHEY, CDR2 SVGAGI. Trimming removed 7 bases at V and 5 bases at J, with 15 bases between. The CDR3 has 13 residues. This CDR3 reads CASTPGRPDEQYF. CDR3 in DNA: TGTGCCAGCACCCCGGGACGTCCGGACGAGCAGTACTTC.

This sequence joins TRBV27 and TRBJ2-2; D is possibly TRBD1 (6 bases). CDR1 is MNHEY and CDR2 is SMNVEV in the germline V gene (reference sequence). This CDR3 region has 17 residues. Trimming took off 5 bases at V and 4 bases at J, with 20 bases between the two ends. The CDR3 nucleotides are TGTGCCAGCAGTAAAGTAAAGGTCAGGGGACCCACCGGGGAGCTGTTTTTT. Amino acid sequence: CASSKVKVRGPTGELFF.

The chain is built from TRBV9 and TRBJ2-7; D is uncertain. The CDR3 covers 14 residues. Germline V gene sequence: CDR1 SGDLS, CDR2 YYNGEE. Trimming cost V 0 bases and J 2 bases, with 9 bases left between them. In DNA, the CDR3 is TGTGCCAGCAGCGTAGAACACTTAACCTACGAGCAGTACTTC. Its translation is CASSVEHLTYEQYF.

The table lists this clone with a few counts. This chain uses TRBV6-6 with TRBJ1-2; D is ambiguous. V was pared by 1 base and J by 10 bases, with 10 bases between. CDR1 MNHNY and CDR2 SVGAGI come from the germline V gene (reference sequence). The CDR3 has 12 residues. CDR3 region: CASSYLADTYTF. In DNA, the CDR3 is TGTGCCAGCAGTTACTTGGCAGATACCTACACCTTC.

This chain joins TRBV2 and TRBJ1-2; no reliable D call. Deletions cut 6 bases from V and 9 bases from J, with 2 bases between. The germline V gene encodes CDR1 SNHLY and CDR2 FYNNEI. This CDR3 is built from 8 residues. The CDR3 bases are TGTGCCAGCAGAAGCTACACCTTC. Its protein product is CASRSYTF.

V usage is TRBV11-2 and J usage is TRBJ2-3; D unclear. V dropped 0 bases and J dropped 2 bases, with 9 bases sitting between them. Germline V gene lookup returns CDR1 SGHAT and CDR2 FQNNGV. The CDR3 consists of 15 residues. CDR3 loop: CASSLEFGYTDTQYF. Written as DNA, the CDR3 is TGTGCCAGCAGCTTAGAATTTGGATACACAGATACGCAGTATTTT.